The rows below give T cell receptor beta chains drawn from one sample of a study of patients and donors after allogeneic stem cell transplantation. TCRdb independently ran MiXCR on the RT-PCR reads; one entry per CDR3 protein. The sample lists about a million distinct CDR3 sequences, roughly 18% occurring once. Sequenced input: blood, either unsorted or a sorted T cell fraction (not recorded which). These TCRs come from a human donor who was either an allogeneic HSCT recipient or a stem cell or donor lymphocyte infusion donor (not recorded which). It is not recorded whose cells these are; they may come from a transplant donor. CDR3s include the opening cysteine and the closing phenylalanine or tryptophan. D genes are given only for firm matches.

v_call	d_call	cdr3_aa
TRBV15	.	CATSRDTLRGGGEQFF
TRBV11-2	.	CASSLVGGKSTSYNEQFF
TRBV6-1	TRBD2	CASSRSKRGGANEQFF
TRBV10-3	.	CAITARGRGDTEAFF
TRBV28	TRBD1	CASRDRAKRETQYF
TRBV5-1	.	CASSLAKGGSPLHF
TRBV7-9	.	CASSLGGIFQHF
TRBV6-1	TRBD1	CASSVQGGSNQPQHF
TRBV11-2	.	CASSLAGQDQETQYF
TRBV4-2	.	CASRSDSSGHEQYF
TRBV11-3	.	CASGGGIGNEKLFF
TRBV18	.	CASSPLSGERDEDYGYTF
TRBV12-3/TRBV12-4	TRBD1	CASSDRENSPLHF
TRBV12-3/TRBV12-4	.	CASSFGDLNYGYTF
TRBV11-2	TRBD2	CASSVRGGGTDTQYF
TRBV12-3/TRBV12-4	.	CASSLWGAGDTQYF
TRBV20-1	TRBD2	CSALPGLAELGSYEQYF
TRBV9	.	CASSVGLGPYEQYF
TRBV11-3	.	CASSSHHGELFF
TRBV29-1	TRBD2	CSVEGRDSYNEQFF
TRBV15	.	CATSRDPKGYNEQFF
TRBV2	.	CATHGGQETQYF
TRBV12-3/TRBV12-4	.	CASSGRVYGYTF
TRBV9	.	CASSDNSGPYEQYF
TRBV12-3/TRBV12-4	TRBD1	CASSKGQTYEQYF
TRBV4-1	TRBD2	CASSQVSLAGGQGSYNEQFF
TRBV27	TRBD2	CASSTSGGFSYNEQFF
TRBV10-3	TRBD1	CAISDMRQGARGANVLTF
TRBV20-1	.	CSARDGGIHYEQYF
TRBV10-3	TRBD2	CAISESSGSGGGTQYF
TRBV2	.	CASRQGGHEQFF
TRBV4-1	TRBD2	CASSQARLAGGWEELFF
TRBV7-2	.	CASSLAFAQETQYF
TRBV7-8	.	CASSGPKGGGGNTIYF
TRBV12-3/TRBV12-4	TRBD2	CASSLARPSGPSYEQYF
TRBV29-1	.	CSGYGGGFKYNEQFF
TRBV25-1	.	CASSVTGMNTEAFF
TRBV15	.	CATSRGQDRYEQYF
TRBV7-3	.	CASSPWFPDPRDEQFF
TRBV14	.	CASSQQGPYEQYF
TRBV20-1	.	CSGVRGPTDTQYF
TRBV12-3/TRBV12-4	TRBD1	CASRPTGGYEQYF
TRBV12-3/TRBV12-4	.	CASSLTRADTQYF
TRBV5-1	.	CASRTGTEAFF
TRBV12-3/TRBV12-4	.	CASSLGGGKEQYF
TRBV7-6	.	CASSLNRKTDTQYF
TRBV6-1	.	CASSEKGVVAEQYF
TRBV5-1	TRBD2	CASSLEGLAGNTDTQYF
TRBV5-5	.	CASSPRGTTNTEAFF